One T cell receptor beta chain is described in this entry. The data stem from a study of blood T cell repertoires in COVID-19. Under the authors' procedure: The authors estimated nucleated cell counts from reference gene primer amplification. Measured with immunoSEQ multiplex PCR; TCRdb has only the in-frame clones, and not every one. The V and J calls and clone size are taken from that table; D and trimming were inferred from the DNA. The table has some 150,000 clones, approximately 83% seen once. The germline CDR1 and CDR2 sequences are SGHNT and YENEEA. The V and J ends lost 5 bases and 2 bases respectively, with 10 bases between them. This CDR3 contains 13 residues.

Sample: peripheral blood. The clonotype was recovered from a human donor in a cohort sampled during active COVID-19. This chain links TRBV11-3 with TRBJ2-7; possible D gene TRBD2, 5 bases. CDR3 in DNA: TGTGCCAGCAGCCGGGATGGACCCTACGAGCAGTACTTC. Translation gives CASSRDGPYEQYF.